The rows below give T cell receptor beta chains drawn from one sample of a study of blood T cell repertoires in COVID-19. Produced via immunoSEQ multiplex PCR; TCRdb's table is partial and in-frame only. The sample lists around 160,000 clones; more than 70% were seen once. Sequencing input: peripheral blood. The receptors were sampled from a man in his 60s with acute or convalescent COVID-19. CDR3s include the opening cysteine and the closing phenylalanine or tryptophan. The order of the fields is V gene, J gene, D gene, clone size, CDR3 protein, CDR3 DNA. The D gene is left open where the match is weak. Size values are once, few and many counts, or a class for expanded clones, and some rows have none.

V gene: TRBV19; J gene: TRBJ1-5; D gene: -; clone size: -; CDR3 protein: CASKLGLGNQPQHF; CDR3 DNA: TGTGCCAGTAAATTGGGACTGGGCAATCAGCCCCAGCATTTT
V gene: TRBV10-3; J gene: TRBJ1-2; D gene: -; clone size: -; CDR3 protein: CAIGEDSNYGYTF; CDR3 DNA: TGTGCCATCGGGGAGGATTCTAACTATGGCTACACCTTC
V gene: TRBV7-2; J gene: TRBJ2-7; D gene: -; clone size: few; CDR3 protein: CASSLGGFRTYEQYF; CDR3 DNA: TGTGCCAGCAGCTTAGGAGGCTTCCGAACCTACGAGCAGTACTTC
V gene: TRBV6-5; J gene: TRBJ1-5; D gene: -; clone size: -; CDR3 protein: CASSRDSNQPQHF; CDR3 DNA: TGTGCCAGCAGCAGGGATAGCAATCAGCCCCAGCATTTT
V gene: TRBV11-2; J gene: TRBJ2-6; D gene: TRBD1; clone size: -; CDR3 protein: CASSLKAAGQVGGANVLTF; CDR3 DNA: TGTGCCAGCAGCTTAAAAGCTGCCGGACAGGTTGGTGGGGCCAACGTCCTGACTTTC
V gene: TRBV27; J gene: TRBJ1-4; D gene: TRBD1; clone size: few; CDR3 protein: CASSLRGTAATNEKLFF; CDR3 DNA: TGTGCCAGCAGTTTAAGGGGGACAGCAGCAACTAATGAAAAACTGTTTTTT
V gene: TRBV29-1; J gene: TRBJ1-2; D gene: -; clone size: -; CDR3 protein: CSVVGWSNYGYTF; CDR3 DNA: TGCAGCGTTGTCGGGTGGTCTAACTATGGCTACACCTTC
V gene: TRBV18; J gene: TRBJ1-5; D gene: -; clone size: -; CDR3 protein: CASSPKDLGNSNQPQHF; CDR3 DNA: TGTGCCAGCTCGCCGAAGGACTTGGGCAATAGCAATCAGCCCCAGCATTTT
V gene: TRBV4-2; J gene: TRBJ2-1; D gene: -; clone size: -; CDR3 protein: CASSQDTNEQFF; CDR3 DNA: TGTGCCAGCAGCCAAGATACAAACGAGCAGTTCTTC
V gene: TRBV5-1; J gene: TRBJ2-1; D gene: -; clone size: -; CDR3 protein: CASSPGSAGQYNEQFF; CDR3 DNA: TGCGCCAGCAGCCCCGGCTCCGCGGGACAGTACAATGAGCAGTTCTTC
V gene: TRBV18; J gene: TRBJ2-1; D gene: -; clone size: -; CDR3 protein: CASSPEDEQFF; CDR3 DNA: TGTGCCAGCTCACCAGAGGATGAGCAGTTCTTC
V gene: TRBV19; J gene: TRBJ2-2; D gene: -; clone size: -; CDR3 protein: CASSISTGSGTGELFF; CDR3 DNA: TGTGCCAGTAGTATATCAACTGGGTCGGGGACCGGGGAGCTGTTTTTT
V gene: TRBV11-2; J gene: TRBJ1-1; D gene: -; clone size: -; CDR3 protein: CASSLTLLNTEAFF; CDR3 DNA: TGTGCCAGCAGCTTAACCCTACTAAACACTGAAGCTTTCTTT
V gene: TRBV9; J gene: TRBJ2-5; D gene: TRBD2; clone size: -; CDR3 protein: CASSVVSSGDRQYF; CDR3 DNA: TGTGCCAGCAGCGTAGTGTCTAGCGGGGATCGGCAGTACTTC
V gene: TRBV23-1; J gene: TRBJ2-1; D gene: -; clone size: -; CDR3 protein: CASITGYNEQFF; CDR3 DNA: TGCGCCAGCATTACGGGATACAATGAGCAGTTCTTC
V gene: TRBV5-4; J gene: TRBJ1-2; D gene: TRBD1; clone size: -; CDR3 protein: CASSRDRYGYTF; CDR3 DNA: TGTGCCAGCAGCAGGGACAGATATGGCTACACCTTC
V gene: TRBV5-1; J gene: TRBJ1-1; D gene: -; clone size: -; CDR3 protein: CASSGAVNTEAFF; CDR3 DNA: TGCGCCAGCAGCGGGGCAGTTAACACTGAAGCTTTCTTT
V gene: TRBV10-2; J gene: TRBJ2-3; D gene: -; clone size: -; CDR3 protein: CASSERGGRTDTQYF; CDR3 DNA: TGCGCCAGCAGTGAGAGGGGGGGCCGGACAGATACGCAGTATTTT
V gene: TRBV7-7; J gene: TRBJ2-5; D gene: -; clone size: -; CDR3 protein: CASSLTIRGAGETQYF; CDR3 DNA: TGTGCTAGCAGCTTAACGATTCGGGGGGCAGGGGAGACCCAGTACTTC
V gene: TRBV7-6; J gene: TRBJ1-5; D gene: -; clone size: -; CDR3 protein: CASSLEAAGRQPQHF; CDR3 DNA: TGTGCCAGCAGCTTAGAAGCGGCAGGACGGCAGCCCCAGCATTTT
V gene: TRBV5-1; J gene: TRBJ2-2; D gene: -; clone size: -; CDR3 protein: CASSLDPGTGELFF; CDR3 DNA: TGCGCCAGCAGCTTGGATCCGGGGACCGGGGAGCTGTTTTTT
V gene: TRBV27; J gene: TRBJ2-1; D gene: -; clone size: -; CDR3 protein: CASRKDRISYNEQFF; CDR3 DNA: TGTGCCAGCAGAAAAGACAGGATCTCCTACAATGAGCAGTTCTTC
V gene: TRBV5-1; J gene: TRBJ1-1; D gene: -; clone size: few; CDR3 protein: CASSPGRGTGNTEAFF; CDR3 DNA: TGCGCCAGCAGCCCCGGACGGGGGACTGGAAACACTGAAGCTTTCTTT
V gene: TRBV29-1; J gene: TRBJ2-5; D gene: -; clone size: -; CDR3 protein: CSAGANQGPQYF; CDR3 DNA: TGCAGCGCAGGGGCTAACCAAGGGCCCCAGTACTTC
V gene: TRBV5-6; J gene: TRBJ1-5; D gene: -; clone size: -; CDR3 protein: CASSSTGNDQPQHF; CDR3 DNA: TGTGCCAGCAGCTCAACAGGGAACGATCAGCCCCAGCATTTT
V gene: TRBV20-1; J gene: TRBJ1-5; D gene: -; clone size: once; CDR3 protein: CSASPLRGASNQPQHF; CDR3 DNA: TGCAGTGCTAGTCCCTTGCGGGGGGCGAGCAATCAGCCCCAGCATTTT
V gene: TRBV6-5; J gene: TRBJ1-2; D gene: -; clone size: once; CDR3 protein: CASSPQGNYGYTF; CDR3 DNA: TGTGCCAGCAGTCCGCAGGGTAACTATGGCTACACCTTC
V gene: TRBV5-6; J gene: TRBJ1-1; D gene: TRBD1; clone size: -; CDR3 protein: CASSIDRGRLAFF; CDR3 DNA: TGTGCCAGCAGCATAGACAGGGGGCGCTTGGCTTTCTTT
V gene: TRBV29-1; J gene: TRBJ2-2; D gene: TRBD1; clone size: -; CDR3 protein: CSVGSIQGRELFF; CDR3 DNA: TGCAGCGTCGGGTCCATACAGGGGCGGGAGCTGTTTTTT
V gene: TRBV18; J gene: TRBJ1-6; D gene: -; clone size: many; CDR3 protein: CASSPPEGLRSSLHF; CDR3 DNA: TGTGCCAGCTCACCACCGGAGGGGCTTAGATCATCCCTCCACTTT
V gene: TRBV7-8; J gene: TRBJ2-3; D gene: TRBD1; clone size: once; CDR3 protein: CASSAGQGGFIDTQYF; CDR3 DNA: TGTGCCAGCAGCGCAGGACAGGGTGGATTTATAGATACGCAGTATTTT
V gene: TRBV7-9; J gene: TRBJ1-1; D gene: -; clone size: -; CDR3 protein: CASSLGVVTEAFF; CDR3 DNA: TGTGCCAGCAGCTTGGGAGTAGTCACTGAAGCTTTCTTT
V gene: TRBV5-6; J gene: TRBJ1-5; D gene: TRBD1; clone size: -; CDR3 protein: CASSSGTGPLSNQPQHF; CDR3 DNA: TGTGCCAGCAGCTCCGGGACAGGGCCTCTGAGCAATCAGCCCCAGCATTTT
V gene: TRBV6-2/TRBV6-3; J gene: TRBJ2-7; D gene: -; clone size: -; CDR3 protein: CASSPLEGRPYEQYF; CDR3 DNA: TGTGCCAGCAGTCCCCTCGAGGGCAGACCATACGAGCAGTACTTC
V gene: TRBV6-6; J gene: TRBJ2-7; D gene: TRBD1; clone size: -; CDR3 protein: CATVPGQSSYEQYF; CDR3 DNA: TGTGCCACCGTTCCGGGACAGAGCTCCTACGAGCAGTACTTC
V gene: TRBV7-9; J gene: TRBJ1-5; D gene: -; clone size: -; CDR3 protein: CASSSSGYNQPQHF; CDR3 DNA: TGTGCCAGCAGTTCCTCAGGCTACAATCAGCCCCAGCATTTT
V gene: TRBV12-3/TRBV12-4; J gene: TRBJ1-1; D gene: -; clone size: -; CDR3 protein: CASSSANRAEAFF; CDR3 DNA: TGTGCCAGCAGCTCCGCCAACCGGGCTGAAGCTTTCTTT
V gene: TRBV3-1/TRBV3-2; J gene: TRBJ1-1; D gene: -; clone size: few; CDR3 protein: CASSQKGVKAEAFF; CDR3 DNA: TGTGCCAGCAGCCAGAAGGGGGTGAAAGCTGAAGCTTTCTTT
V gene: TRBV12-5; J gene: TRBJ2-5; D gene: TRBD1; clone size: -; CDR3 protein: CASGRYSGGTETQYF; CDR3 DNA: TGTGCTAGTGGTAGATATTCAGGGGGCACAGAGACCCAGTACTTC
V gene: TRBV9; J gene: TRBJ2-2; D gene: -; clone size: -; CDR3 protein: CASSTPGDTGELFF; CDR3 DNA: TGTGCCAGCAGCACCCCAGGGGACACCGGGGAGCTGTTTTTT
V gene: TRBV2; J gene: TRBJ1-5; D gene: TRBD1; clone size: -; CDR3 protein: CASRGGTGPNQPQHF; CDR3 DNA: TGTGCCAGCAGGGGCGGGACAGGACCGAATCAGCCCCAGCATTTT
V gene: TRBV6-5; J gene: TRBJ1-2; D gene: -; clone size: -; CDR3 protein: CASRLGGNYGYTF; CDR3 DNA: TGTGCCAGCAGGTTAGGGGGAAACTATGGCTACACCTTC
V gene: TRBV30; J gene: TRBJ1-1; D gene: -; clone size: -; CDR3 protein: CAWSVSVNTEAFF; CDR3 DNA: TGTGCCTGGAGTGTATCGGTGAACACTGAAGCTTTCTTT
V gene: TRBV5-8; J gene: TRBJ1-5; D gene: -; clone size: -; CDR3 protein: CASSLHNQPQHF; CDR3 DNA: TGTGCCAGCAGCTTACACAATCAGCCCCAGCATTTT
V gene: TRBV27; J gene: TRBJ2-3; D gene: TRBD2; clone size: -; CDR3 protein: CASGRRVAGGTDTQYF; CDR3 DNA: TGTGCCAGCGGAAGGAGGGTAGCGGGGGGCACAGATACGCAGTATTTT
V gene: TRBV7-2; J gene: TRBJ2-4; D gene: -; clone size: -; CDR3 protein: CASSLISENIQYF; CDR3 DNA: TGTGCCAGCAGCTTAATATCTGAAAACATTCAGTACTTC
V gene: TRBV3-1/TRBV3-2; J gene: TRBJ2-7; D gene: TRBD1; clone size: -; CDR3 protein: CASSQDTGGVNEQYF; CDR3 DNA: TGTGCCAGCAGCCAAGATACAGGGGGCGTGAACGAGCAGTACTTC
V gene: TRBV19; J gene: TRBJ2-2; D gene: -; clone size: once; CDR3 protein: CASSSISGATGELFF; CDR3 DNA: TGTGCCAGTAGTAGCATTTCAGGGGCCACCGGGGAGCTGTTTTTT
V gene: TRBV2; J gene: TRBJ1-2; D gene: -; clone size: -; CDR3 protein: CASSDPRFIITNYGYTF; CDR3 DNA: TGTGCCAGCAGTGATCCTCGGTTTATAATAACTAACTATGGCTACACCTTC
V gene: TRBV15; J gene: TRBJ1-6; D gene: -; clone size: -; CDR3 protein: CATSREQYNSPLHF; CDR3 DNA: TGTGCCACCAGCAGAGAACAGTATAATTCACCCCTCCACTTT
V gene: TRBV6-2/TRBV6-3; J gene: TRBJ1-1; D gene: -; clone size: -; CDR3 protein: CASSTNNLNTEAFF; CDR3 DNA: TGTGCCAGCAGTACGAACAATCTGAACACTGAAGCTTTCTTT
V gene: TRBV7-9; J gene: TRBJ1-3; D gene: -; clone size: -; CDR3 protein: CASSRQTGTGNTIYF; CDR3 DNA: TGTGCCAGCAGCCGCCAAACAGGGACTGGAAACACCATATATTTT
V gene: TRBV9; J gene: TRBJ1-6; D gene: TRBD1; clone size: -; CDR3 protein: CASSEDRVNNSPLHF; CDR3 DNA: TGTGCCAGCAGCGAAGACAGGGTTAATAATTCACCCCTCCACTTT
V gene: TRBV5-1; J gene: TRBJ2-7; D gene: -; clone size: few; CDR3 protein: CASSLAGAGTEQYF; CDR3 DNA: TGCGCCAGCAGCTTGGCCGGTGCGGGAACCGAGCAGTACTTC
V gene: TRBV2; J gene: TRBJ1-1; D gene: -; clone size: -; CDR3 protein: CASLLNRVTEAFF; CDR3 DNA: TGTGCCAGCCTATTGAACAGGGTCACTGAAGCTTTCTTT
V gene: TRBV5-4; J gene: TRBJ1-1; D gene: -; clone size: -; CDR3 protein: CASSPDRLNTEAFF; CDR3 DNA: TGTGCCAGCAGCCCGGACAGATTGAACACTGAAGCTTTCTTT
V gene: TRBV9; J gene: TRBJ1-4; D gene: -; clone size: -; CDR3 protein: CASSPSVRTNEKLFF; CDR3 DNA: TGTGCCAGCAGCCCTTCGGTCCGTACTAATGAAAAACTGTTTTTT
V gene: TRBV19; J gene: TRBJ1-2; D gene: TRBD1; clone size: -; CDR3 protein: CASSRGTETNYGYTF; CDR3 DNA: TGTGCCAGTAGTAGAGGGACAGAAACTAACTATGGCTACACCTTC